The rows below give T cell receptor beta chains drawn from one sample of a study of T cell responses to AZD1222 COVID-19 vaccine. Produced via immunoSEQ multiplex PCR; TCRdb's table is partial and in-frame only. The table shows about 130,000 clones, with roughly 84% occurring only once. Source: peripheral blood, taken on day 0 of AZD1222 vaccination. These receptors were taken from an adult in good health. Both conserved end residues are part of each CDR3. A D gene is named only where the DNA matches it firmly. Size is omitted from some rows. Given values are once, few, many or a class for expanded clones.

V gene	J gene	D gene	clone size	CDR3 protein	CDR3 DNA
TRBV28	TRBJ1-2	TRBD1	NA	CATPRGQGTDGYTF	TGTGCCACTCCTCGAGGACAGGGAACTGATGGCTACACCTTC
TRBV11-2	TRBJ1-2	NA	NA	CASTLQGFYGYTF	TGTGCCAGCACCTTACAGGGATTCTATGGCTACACCTTC
TRBV27	TRBJ1-5	NA	NA	CASSLGGVYSNQPQHF	TGTGCCAGCAGTTTAGGGGGAGTTTATAGCAATCAGCCCCAGCATTTT
TRBV27	TRBJ1-4	TRBD1	NA	CASSSRTGGPTNEKLFF	TGTGCCAGCAGTTCAAGGACAGGGGGCCCAACTAATGAAAAACTGTTTTTT
TRBV7-9	TRBJ1-5	NA	few	CASSLGGRSNQPQHF	TGTGCCAGCAGCTTAGGAGGCAGAAGCAATCAGCCCCAGCATTTT
TRBV5-4	TRBJ2-1	NA	few	CASSLAAVQGKGEQFF	TGTGCCAGCAGCTTGGCCGCGGTACAGGGCAAGGGTGAGCAGTTCTTC
TRBV2	TRBJ1-2	TRBD1	once	CASGLGTGDGYTF	TGTGCCAGCGGGTTAGGGACAGGGGACGGCTACACCTTC
TRBV7-9	TRBJ1-5	NA	few	CASSLIDQPQHF	TGTGCCAGCAGCCTCATAGATCAGCCCCAGCATTTT
TRBV19	TRBJ2-7	TRBD1	NA	CASSMAAGGYEQYF	TGTGCCAGTAGTATGGCAGCAGGGGGCTACGAGCAGTACTTC
TRBV5-1	TRBJ2-5	NA	NA	CASSGVSGQETQYF	TGCGCCAGCAGCGGTGTAAGCGGTCAAGAGACCCAGTACTTC
TRBV28	TRBJ1-2	NA	NA	CASSSGAPVYGYTF	TGTGCCAGCAGCTCCGGGGCCCCCGTCTATGGCTACACCTTC
TRBV3-1/TRBV3-2	TRBJ1-6	NA	NA	CASSQEQGSPLHF	TGTGCCAGCAGCCAAGAACAGGGATCACCCCTCCACTTT
TRBV29-1	TRBJ1-1	NA	NA	CSVESPRTEAFF	TGCAGCGTTGAAAGCCCCAGGACTGAAGCTTTCTTT
TRBV13	TRBJ2-3	TRBD2	NA	CASSQLAADTQYF	TGTGCCAGCAGCCAACTAGCGGCAGATACGCAGTATTTT
TRBV5-4	TRBJ2-3	TRBD2	NA	CASSTPSGGTDTQYF	TGTGCCAGCAGCACGCCTAGCGGGGGCACAGATACGCAGTATTTT
TRBV29-1	TRBJ1-2	TRBD1	NA	CSVRGGTIENYGYTF	TGCAGCGTCAGGGGGGGAACAATCGAAAACTATGGCTACACCTTC
TRBV24-1	TRBJ1-1	NA	once	CATSGGNTEAFF	TGTGCCACCAGTGGGGGAAACACTGAAGCTTTCTTT
TRBV5-1	TRBJ1-1	NA	NA	CASSTGTGNTEAFF	TGCGCCAGCAGCACTGGTACCGGGAACACTGAAGCTTTCTTT
TRBV19	TRBJ1-3	NA	NA	CASSPRGGRENTIYF	TGTGCCAGTAGTCCCCGTGGGGGGCGCGAAAACACCATATATTTT
TRBV5-1	TRBJ1-5	TRBD1	NA	CAIIPRQGALRNQPQHF	TGCGCCATAATCCCCCGACAGGGGGCGTTAAGAAATCAGCCCCAGCATTTT
TRBV9	TRBJ2-2	TRBD2	NA	CASSPSGVNTGELFF	TGTGCCAGCAGTCCTAGCGGGGTTAACACCGGGGAGCTGTTTTTT
TRBV5-4	TRBJ1-2	NA	NA	CASSLGDGANYGYTF	TGTGCCAGCAGCTTGGGGGACGGAGCTAACTATGGCTACACCTTC
TRBV10-3	TRBJ1-5	TRBD1	few	CAISKQGYQEPQHF	TGTGCCATCTCGAAACAGGGGTACCAGGAGCCCCAGCATTTT
TRBV19	TRBJ1-4	NA	NA	CASSDGRINEKLFF	TGTGCCAGTAGCGATGGACGTATAAATGAAAAACTGTTTTTT
TRBV28	TRBJ2-2	TRBD1	NA	CASSLSGQGYTGELFF	TGTGCCAGCAGTTTATCCGGACAGGGATACACCGGGGAGCTGTTTTTT
TRBV11-2	TRBJ1-1	NA	NA	CASSVGAANTEAFF	TGTGCCAGCAGCGTAGGCGCGGCGAACACTGAAGCTTTCTTT
TRBV18	TRBJ1-1	NA	NA	CASSPLSGGTEAFF	TGTGCCAGCTCACCTTTGTCGGGGGGCACTGAAGCTTTCTTT
TRBV29-1	TRBJ2-2	TRBD1	NA	CSATDRVGTGELFF	TGCAGCGCCACGGACAGGGTTGGCACCGGGGAGCTGTTTTTT
TRBV11-2	TRBJ2-1	TRBD1	NA	CASSAGTGNEQFF	TGTGCCAGCAGCGCCGGGACAGGGAATGAGCAGTTCTTC
TRBV11-2	TRBJ1-3	NA	NA	CASTPTNGGTIYF	TGTGCCAGCACCCCCACGAACGGTGGCACCATATATTTT
TRBV19	TRBJ2-2	TRBD2	NA	CASSITGEGTGELFF	TGTGCCAGTAGCATCACGGGGGAGGGCACCGGGGAGCTGTTTTTT
TRBV3-1/TRBV3-2	TRBJ1-4	NA	NA	CASSQSSRRMGTNEKLFF	TGTGCCAGCAGCCAAAGCTCCCGCAGGATGGGGACTAATGAAAAACTGTTTTTT
TRBV9	TRBJ2-1	TRBD2	NA	CASSPQSGLAVGEQFF	TGTGCCAGCAGCCCCCAGTCGGGACTAGCGGTGGGTGAGCAGTTCTTC
TRBV28	TRBJ2-7	TRBD1	NA	CASRTGTGGYEQYF	TGTGCCAGCAGAACCGGGACAGGGGGCTACGAGCAGTACTTC
TRBV11-3	TRBJ1-5	NA	NA	CASSILQGPYQPQHF	TGTGCCAGCAGCATCCTTCAGGGGCCCTATCAGCCCCAGCATTTT
TRBV9	TRBJ2-7	TRBD1	NA	CASSADPRDRGWDEQYF	TGTGCCAGCAGCGCAGACCCCCGGGACAGGGGTTGGGACGAGCAGTACTTC
TRBV6-5	TRBJ2-2	NA	NA	CASRDRNFGELFF	TGTGCCAGCAGAGACAGGAATTTCGGGGAGCTGTTTTTT
TRBV28	TRBJ1-5	TRBD1	NA	CASSLNRGGQPQHF	TGTGCCAGCAGTTTAAACAGGGGCGGACAGCCCCAGCATTTT
TRBV29-1	TRBJ2-1	TRBD1	few	CSADMGTGQFF	TGCAGCGCCGACATGGGGACAGGGCAGTTCTTC
TRBV10-1	TRBJ2-7	NA	NA	CASSDVYEQYF	TGCGCCAGCAGTGACGTCTACGAGCAGTACTTC
TRBV7-6	TRBJ2-3	NA	NA	CASSRGIGGASPDTQYF	TGTGCCAGCAGCCGGGGAATCGGGGGCGCGAGTCCAGATACGCAGTATTTT
TRBV7-9	TRBJ1-5	NA	NA	CASSLGGLSNQPQHF	TGTGCCAGCAGCTTAGGTGGCCTTAGCAATCAGCCCCAGCATTTT
TRBV28	TRBJ1-2	NA	NA	CASSFGQGGNYGYTF	TGTGCCAGCAGTTTCGGACAAGGAGGTAACTATGGCTACACCTTC
TRBV27	TRBJ2-7	TRBD1	NA	CASSSWTGVELVGEQYF	TGTGCCAGCAGTTCTTGGACAGGAGTCGAACTAGTTGGCGAGCAGTACTTC
TRBV4-2	TRBJ2-3	NA	NA	CASSQDQGGMYGADTQYF	TGTGCCAGCAGCCAAGATCAGGGGGGTATGTATGGCGCAGATACGCAGTATTTT
TRBV2	TRBJ2-7	NA	NA	CASSEDRVGNEQYF	TGTGCCAGCAGTGAAGACAGGGTAGGAAACGAGCAGTACTTC
TRBV28	TRBJ1-2	TRBD1	once	CASRISDRVNGYTF	TGTGCCAGCAGGATATCGGACAGGGTAAATGGCTACACCTTC
TRBV28	TRBJ1-3	NA	once	CASSFRGVAGNTIYF	TGTGCCAGCAGTTTTCGAGGGGTAGCTGGAAACACCATATATTTT
TRBV7-8	TRBJ2-7	NA	once	CASSRSRQGLSYEQYF	TGTGCCAGCAGCCGATCCAGGCAGGGCCTCTCCTACGAGCAGTACTTC
TRBV6-2/TRBV6-3	TRBJ1-1	NA	once	CASSFEMNTEAFF	TGTGCCAGCAGTTTTGAGATGAACACTGAAGCTTTCTTT
TRBV5-6	TRBJ2-7	NA	NA	CASSLVGGLGEQYF	TGTGCCAGCAGCTTGGTCGGAGGTTTGGGTGAGCAGTACTTC
TRBV6-5	TRBJ1-1	NA	NA	CASSYGLTEAFF	TGTGCCAGCAGTTACGGGTTAACCGAAGCTTTCTTT
TRBV5-1	TRBJ1-4	NA	NA	CASSFRDSGRLNEKLFF	TGCGCCAGCAGCTTCCGCGACTCGGGACGCCTTAATGAAAAACTGTTTTTT